The 8 T cell receptor beta chains below come from one sample, sequenced in a study of vaccination effects on CD4 cells after COVID-19. These receptors have no identified antigens. Some clones are missing from TCRdb's copy, which holds only in-frame ones; the method was immunoSEQ multiplex PCR. The sample lists fewer than 30,000 clones, approximately 72% occurring once. Before sequencing took place, the ViraFEST assay used viral peptide pools to expand antigen-specific CD4+ T cells. Once cultured for around 11 days, the cells underwent separation to obtain CD4+ T cells. Recipients of the vaccine had no prior SARS-CoV-2 infection and negative nucleocapsid antibodies. This specimen was CD4+ T cells from PBMCs cultured with SARS-CoV-2 spike peptides, taken before COVID-19 vaccination. The receptors come from a human donor who received a COVID-19 vaccine.

This chain joins TRBV5-1 and TRBJ2-1; tentatively, D is TRBD2 (6 bases). Trimming removed 0 bases at V and 4 bases at J, with 11 bases between. CDR1 is SGHRS, CDR2 YFSETQ, per germline. This CDR3 is built from 15 residues. CDR3 sequence (DNA): TGCGCCAGCAGCTTGGAGCGGGTGGCTTACAATGAGCAGTTCTTC. Amino acid sequence: CASSLERVAYNEQFF. Drawing the rest from reference TRBV5-1 and TRBJ2-1, the complete variable domain is KAGVTQTPRYLIKTRGQQVTLSCSPISGHRSVSWYQQTPGQGLQFLFEYFSETQRNKGNFPGRFSGRQFSNSRSEMNVSTLELGDSALYLCASSLERVAYNEQFFGPGTRLTVL.

This sequence joins TRBV7-2 and TRBJ2-1, with TRBD2 matching 9 bases. The trim removed 5 bases at V and 9 bases at J, leaving 8 bases unmatched. The CDR3 sequence is 14 residues long. CDR1 and CDR2 (germline): SGHTA, FQGNSA. The CDR3 DNA sequence: TGTGCCAGCAGCCCAGCTAGCGGGAATAGTGAGCAGTTCTTC. Protein sequence: CASSPASGNSEQFF.

This clone was detected only a few times. CDR3 sequence reads: CASSKSWVSQEGYTF. For the CDR3, the DNA is TGTGCCAGTAGTAAGAGCTGGGTTTCGCAGGAGGGCTACACCTTC. This rearrangement joins TRBV19 to TRBJ1-2; D gene uncertain. The CDR3 has 15 amino acids. The germline CDR1 and CDR2 sequences are LNHDA and SQIVND (reference sequence). V was cut by 4 bases and J by 8 bases, with 20 bases left in between.

The V call is TRBV30, the J call TRBJ2-1, with unresolved D. Trimming cost V 0 bases and J 6 bases, with 12 bases left between them. The CDR3 loop spans 14 amino acids. CDR1 and CDR2 from the germline V gene are GTSNPN and SVGIG (reference sequence). DNA for the CDR3: TGTGCCTGGAGTGTAAACGCCCTGGCCAATGAGCAGTTCTTC. Protein sequence: CAWSVNALANEQFF.

The chain has TRBV18 and TRBJ2-3, with D hard to call. The V and J ends lost 0 bases and 0 bases respectively, with 10 bases between them. The germline V gene encodes CDR1 KGHSH and CDR2 LQKENI. The CDR3 spans 16 residues. The CDR3 protein is CASSPPTRASTDTQYF. CDR3 in DNA: TGTGCCAGCTCACCACCGACAAGGGCCAGCACAGATACGCAGTATTTT.

The chain links TRBV11-3 to TRBJ2-1; D may be TRBD1 or TRBD2 (6 bases each). The germline V gene has CDR1 SGHNT and CDR2 YENEEA. The CDR3 covers 16 residues. Trimming removed 4 bases from V and 8 bases from J, with 21 bases in between. CDR3 DNA: TGTGCCAGCAGCTGGGGGCCGGGACTCCGTATCGATGAGCAGTTCTTC. Translated: CASSWGPGLRIDEQFF.

In its sample, this clone was seen once. The chain employs TRBV11-2 and TRBJ2-6, with D unresolved. The germline gives CDR1 SGHAT, CDR2 FQNNGV. The V end was cut by 4 bases, the J end by 4 bases, with 20 bases between. The CDR3 is made up of 18 amino acids. The CDR3 reads CASSWMPKLSRGANVLTF. The CDR3 DNA reads as TGTGCCAGCAGCTGGATGCCGAAACTGAGTCGGGGGGCCAACGTCCTGACTTTC.

V usage is TRBV2 and J usage is TRBJ2-7; D possibly uses TRBD1 or TRBD2 (5 bases each). Trimming stripped 8 bases from V and 9 bases from J, with 23 bases between. Looked up from germline, CDR1 is SNHLY and CDR2 is FYNNEI. This CDR3 is 14 amino acids long. CDR3 in DNA: TGTGCCAGCGTTCTGGGGGTGGGGAATAAGTGGCAGTACTTC. Residues: CASVLGVGNKWQYF.